These T cell receptor beta chains were read from a single sample in a study of cytomegalovirus exposure and HLA in healthy donors. Repertoires were generated with immunoSEQ multiplex PCR, while TCRdb's copy carries only in-frame clones and drops some. The table lists fewer than 250,000 clones, about 75% of them singletons. Sequencing input: PBMCs. The receptor source for this set is a male donor in good health and CMV-seronegative. CDR3s include the opening cysteine and the closing phenylalanine or tryptophan. A D gene is named only where the DNA matches it firmly. Only part of the rows carry a size: once, few, many, or a class if the clone is expanded.

size: -
D: TRBD1
V: TRBV27
J: TRBJ2-7
CDR3: CASSLTGGPYEQYF
DNA: TGTGCCAGCAGTTTAACAGGGGGACCCTACGAGCAGTACTTC

size: -
D: TRBD1
V: TRBV11-2
J: TRBJ1-6
CDR3: CASSTRTGAYNSPLHF
DNA: TGTGCCAGCAGCACCAGGACAGGAGCCTATAATTCACCCCTCCACTTT

size: -
D: -
V: TRBV11-2
J: TRBJ2-5
CDR3: CASSFATGKGTQYF
DNA: TGTGCCAGCAGCTTCGCTACAGGGAAGGGCACCCAGTACTTC

size: -
D: TRBD1
V: TRBV27
J: TRBJ2-3
CDR3: CASGDLGRGIDTQYF
DNA: TGTGCCAGCGGAGATCTGGGCAGGGGGATAGATACGCAGTATTTT

size: -
D: -
V: TRBV7-3
J: TRBJ2-7
CDR3: CASSSHPGSGFYEQYF
DNA: TGTGCCAGCAGCTCCCATCCGGGGAGCGGTTTTTACGAGCAGTACTTC

size: -
D: -
V: TRBV9
J: TRBJ1-2
CDR3: CASSPGRGGYTF
DNA: TGTGCCAGCAGCCCAGGTAGGGGAGGCTACACCTTC

size: -
D: -
V: TRBV30
J: TRBJ2-1
CDR3: CAWSSTDYNEQFF
DNA: TGTGCCTGGAGTTCCACAGACTACAATGAGCAGTTCTTC

size: few
D: -
V: TRBV29-1
J: TRBJ1-2
CDR3: CSVSLRAGGYTF
DNA: TGCAGCGTCAGCTTGAGGGCGGGAGGCTACACCTTC

size: -
D: TRBD1
V: TRBV29-1
J: TRBJ2-7
CDR3: CSVMGQGVGEQYF
DNA: TGCAGCGTGATGGGACAGGGGGTTGGCGAGCAGTACTTC

size: -
D: TRBD1
V: TRBV7-2
J: TRBJ1-4
CDR3: CASSLVPGQGGFF
DNA: TGTGCCAGCAGCTTAGTTCCTGGACAGGGTGGGTTTTTT

size: once
D: -
V: TRBV2
J: TRBJ1-2
CDR3: CASSEGQIYGYTF
DNA: TGTGCCAGCAGTGAGGGACAAATCTATGGCTACACCTTC

size: -
D: -
V: TRBV7-9
J: TRBJ2-5
CDR3: CASTARGETQYF
DNA: TGTGCCAGCACGGCCAGGGGAGAGACCCAGTACTTC

size: -
D: -
V: TRBV30
J: TRBJ2-7
CDR3: CACGPGQAYEQYF
DNA: TGTGCCTGTGGTCCGGGACAAGCCTACGAGCAGTACTTC

size: few
D: TRBD1
V: TRBV27
J: TRBJ1-1
CDR3: CASSSDYRGAAVNTEAFF
DNA: TGTGCCAGCAGTTCGGACTACAGGGGCGCAGCAGTGAACACTGAAGCTTTCTTT

size: -
D: TRBD2
V: TRBV10-3
J: TRBJ2-3
CDR3: CAISEGLAGVGTQYF
DNA: TGTGCCATCAGTGAAGGGCTAGCGGGAGTGGGTACGCAGTATTTT

size: -
D: TRBD1
V: TRBV27
J: TRBJ2-7
CDR3: CASSLVGQGYEQYF
DNA: TGTGCCAGCAGTCTCGTGGGACAGGGGTACGAGCAGTACTTC

size: few
D: -
V: TRBV7-2
J: TRBJ2-7
CDR3: CASSNGIFYEQYF
DNA: TGTGCCAGCAGCAACGGGATCTTCTACGAGCAGTACTTC

size: -
D: TRBD1
V: TRBV4-2
J: TRBJ1-1
CDR3: CASSQTGGKNTEAFF
DNA: TGTGCCAGCAGCCAGACAGGGGGCAAGAACACTGAAGCTTTCTTT

size: once
D: TRBD1
V: TRBV6-5
J: TRBJ2-1
CDR3: CASSRTGGFYNEQFF
DNA: TGTGCCAGCAGCCGCACAGGGGGATTCTACAATGAGCAGTTCTTC

size: -
D: -
V: TRBV11-2
J: TRBJ1-1
CDR3: CASSLDTGGRQAFF
DNA: TGTGCCAGCAGCTTAGATACGGGGGGCCGCCAAGCTTTCTTT

size: -
D: -
V: TRBV4-2
J: TRBJ2-7
CDR3: CASSQRGASYEQYF
DNA: TGTGCCAGCAGCCAACGCGGGGCATCCTACGAGCAGTACTTC

size: -
D: -
V: TRBV7-3
J: TRBJ2-2
CDR3: CASSLLRTGELFF
DNA: TGTGCCAGCAGCTTACTGCGGACCGGGGAGCTGTTTTTT

size: few
D: TRBD1
V: TRBV6-4
J: TRBJ1-1
CDR3: CASSDVTGGVFTEAFF
DNA: TGTGCCAGCAGTGATGTAACAGGGGGCGTATTCACTGAAGCTTTCTTT

size: -
D: TRBD1
V: TRBV5-1
J: TRBJ2-3
CDR3: CASSPGQGGTDTQYF
DNA: TGCGCCAGCAGCCCCGGACAGGGGGGCACAGATACGCAGTATTTT

size: -
D: -
V: TRBV25-1
J: TRBJ2-7
CDR3: CASSPAGPQGSKTYEQYF
DNA: TGTGCCAGCAGTCCCGCGGGCCCCCAGGGGAGTAAAACCTACGAGCAGTACTTC

size: once
D: TRBD1
V: TRBV19
J: TRBJ1-1
CDR3: CASSIATRGTGIGTEAFF
DNA: TGTGCCAGTAGTATAGCTACCCGCGGGACAGGGATAGGCACTGAAGCTTTCTTT

size: -
D: TRBD1
V: TRBV9
J: TRBJ1-2
CDR3: CASSADRVYGYTF
DNA: TGTGCCAGCAGCGCGGACAGGGTCTATGGCTACACCTTC

size: -
D: -
V: TRBV9
J: TRBJ1-1
CDR3: CASSQDTYTEAFF
DNA: TGTGCCAGCAGCCAGGACACTTACACTGAAGCTTTCTTT

size: -
D: -
V: TRBV9
J: TRBJ1-2
CDR3: CASSVRTEDDDYGYTF
DNA: TGTGCCAGCAGCGTACGGACTGAAGACGACGACTATGGCTACACCTTC

size: -
D: -
V: TRBV29-1
J: TRBJ1-1
CDR3: CSVEWGPAEAFF
DNA: TGCAGCGTTGAATGGGGCCCCGCTGAAGCTTTCTTT

size: -
D: -
V: TRBV27
J: TRBJ2-7
CDR3: CASSGGWNEQYF
DNA: TGTGCCAGCAGTGGGGGCTGGAACGAGCAGTACTTC

size: -
D: -
V: TRBV27
J: TRBJ1-2
CDR3: CASSLTWGRGYTF
DNA: TGTGCCAGCAGTTTAACCTGGGGGCGCGGCTACACCTTC

size: once
D: -
V: TRBV4-3
J: TRBJ2-1
CDR3: CASSPTSKMAYNEQFF
DNA: TGCGCCAGCAGCCCGACTAGTAAAATGGCCTACAATGAGCAGTTCTTC

size: -
D: -
V: TRBV7-9
J: TRBJ2-7
CDR3: CASSLRGGTFYEQYF
DNA: TGTGCCAGCAGCTTAAGGGGGGGGACTTTCTACGAGCAGTACTTC

size: -
D: TRBD2
V: TRBV7-9
J: TRBJ2-2
CDR3: CASSLLAGGGDGELFF
DNA: TGTGCCAGCAGCCTCCTAGCGGGAGGTGGAGACGGGGAGCTGTTTTTT

size: -
D: TRBD1
V: TRBV5-4
J: TRBJ1-6
CDR3: CASSVAGDRVKSPLHF
DNA: TGTGCCAGCAGCGTTGCGGGGGACAGGGTAAAATCACCCCTCCACTTT

size: -
D: -
V: TRBV7-8
J: TRBJ2-1
CDR3: CASSSNVDNYNEQFF
DNA: TGTGCCAGCAGCTCAAATGTGGACAACTACAATGAGCAGTTCTTC

size: -
D: TRBD1
V: TRBV18
J: TRBJ2-1
CDR3: CASSPPLRDRAIGEQFF
DNA: TGTGCCAGCTCACCACCGCTCCGGGACAGGGCCATAGGTGAGCAGTTCTTC

size: -
D: TRBD1
V: TRBV7-9
J: TRBJ1-1
CDR3: CASSDRGSTEAFF
DNA: TGTGCCAGCAGCGACAGGGGTAGCACTGAAGCTTTCTTT